This T cell receptor beta chain emerged from a study of blood T cell repertoires in COVID-19. Study-level background: Sites in the United States, Italy and Spain provided acute and convalescent COVID-19 samples. Sample material is recorded as cDNA or gDNA derived from T cells, B-cell-depleted T cells, or PBMCs.

Sequenced by immunoSEQ multiplex PCR; TCRdb stores in-frame clones only, minus some. This sample has about 160,000 clones, with 85% to 95% found just once. V was pared by 3 bases and J by 3 bases, with 5 bases between. This CDR3 region has 13 residues. This TCR came from a man aged 50 to 59 with acute or convalescent COVID-19. The chain links TRBV12-3 or TRBV12-4 to TRBJ2-2; D is unresolved. The material sequenced was peripheral blood. The CDR3 DNA follows: TGTGCCAGCAGTTTGAGATACACCGGGGAGCTGTTTTTT. Translation gives CASSLRYTGELFF.